This TCR beta chain was sequenced during a study of shared clonotypes between healthy human individuals. The wider study: Serving as donors were two women and three men, whose ages spanned 18 to 49.

Only CD45RO-negative cells positively selected for CCR7 counted as naive CD8 cells, so terminally differentiated effector memory CD45RA+ cells were excluded. The V segment lost 3 bases and the J segment 4 bases; nucleotides outside the gene matches: 11. Germline CDR1 is SGHAT and CDR2 is FQNNGV. This CDR3 comprises 17 residues. Some clones are missing from TCRdb's copy, which holds only in-frame ones; the method was immunoSEQ multiplex PCR. Of around 1,900,000 clones in the sample, over 85% were seen once. The receptor's source is a man aged 18 to 30 in good health. Some clones in this sample may be carry-over from other donors' samples. The rearrangement uses TRBV11-2 and TRBJ2-5; 10 nucleotides align to TRBD2. Sequencing input: naive CD8+ T cells from PBMCs. The CDR3 spells CASSFRLAGEGRETQYF. In nucleotides, the CDR3 is TGTGCCAGCAGCTTCCGTCTAGCGGGAGAGGGGAGAGAGACCCAGTACTTC.